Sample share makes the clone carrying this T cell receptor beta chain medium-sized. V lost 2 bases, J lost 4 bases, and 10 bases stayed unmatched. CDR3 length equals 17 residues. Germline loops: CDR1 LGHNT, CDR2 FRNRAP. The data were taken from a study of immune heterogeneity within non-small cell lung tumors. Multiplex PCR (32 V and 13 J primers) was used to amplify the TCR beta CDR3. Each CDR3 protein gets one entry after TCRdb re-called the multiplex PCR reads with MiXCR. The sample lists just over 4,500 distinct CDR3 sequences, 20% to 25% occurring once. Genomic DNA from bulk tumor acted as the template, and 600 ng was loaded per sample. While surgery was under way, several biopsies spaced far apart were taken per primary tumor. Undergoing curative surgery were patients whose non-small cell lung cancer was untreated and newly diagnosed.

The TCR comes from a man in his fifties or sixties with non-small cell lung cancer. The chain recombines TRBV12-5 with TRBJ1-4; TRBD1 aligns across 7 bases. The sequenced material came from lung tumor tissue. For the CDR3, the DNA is TGTGCTAGTGGTTTGTCCCTCCGGGACAGCTTTAATGAAAAACTGTTTTTT. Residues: CASGLSLRDSFNEKLFF.